A single TCR beta chain is shown here with its context. Its antigen is still unknown. Clones were sequenced by immunoSEQ multiplex PCR, and TCRdb holds only the in-frame ones, with some missing. The repertoire consists of approximately 9,000 clones, with 85% to 95% occurring once and the leading ten covering about 1.5%. The sample originates from a study of graft-versus-host responses after intestinal transplantation. The study, taken as a whole, reports: The study associated peak circulating GvH clone levels with early post-transplant HvG declines.

The material was PBMCs, obtained just over 30 days after intestinal transplant. The receptor comes from a human patient who received an intestinal transplant, so some T cells may come from the graft donor.

In DNA, the CDR3 is TGTGCCAGCAGCTTAGTAGGGGCAACTAATGAAAAACTGTTTTTT. Its translation is CASSLVGATNEKLFF. This chain connects TRBV7-2 to TRBJ1-4; D may be TRBD1 (5 bases). Trimming shortened V by 1 base and J by 0 bases, and 6 bases separated the two germline ends. CDR1 and CDR2 (germline): SGHTA, FQGNSA. The CDR3 consists of 15 residues.